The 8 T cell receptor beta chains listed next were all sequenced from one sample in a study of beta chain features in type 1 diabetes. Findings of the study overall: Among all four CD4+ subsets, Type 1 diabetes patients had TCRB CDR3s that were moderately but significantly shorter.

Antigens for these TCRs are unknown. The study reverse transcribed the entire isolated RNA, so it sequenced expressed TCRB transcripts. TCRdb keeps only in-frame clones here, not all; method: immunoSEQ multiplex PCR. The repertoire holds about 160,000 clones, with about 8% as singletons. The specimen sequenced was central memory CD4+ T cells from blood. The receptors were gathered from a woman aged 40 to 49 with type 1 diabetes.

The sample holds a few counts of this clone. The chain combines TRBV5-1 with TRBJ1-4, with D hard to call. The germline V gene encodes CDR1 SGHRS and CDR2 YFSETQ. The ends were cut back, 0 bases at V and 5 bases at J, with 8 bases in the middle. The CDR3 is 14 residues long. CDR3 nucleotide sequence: TGCGCCAGCAGCTTGGAGCGACGCAATGAAAAACTGTTTTTT. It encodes CASSLERRNEKLFF. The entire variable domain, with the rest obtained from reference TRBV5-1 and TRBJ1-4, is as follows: KAGVTQTPRYLIKTRGQQVTLSCSPISGHRSVSWYQQTPGQGLQFLFEYFSETQRNKGNFPGRFSGRQFSNSRSEMNVSTLELGDSALYLCASSLERRNEKLFFGSGTQLSVL.

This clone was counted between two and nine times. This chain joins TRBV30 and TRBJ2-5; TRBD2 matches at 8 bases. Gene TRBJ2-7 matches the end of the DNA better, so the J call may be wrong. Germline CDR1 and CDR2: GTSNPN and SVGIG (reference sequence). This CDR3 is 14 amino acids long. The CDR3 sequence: CAWDSIAGQSEQYF. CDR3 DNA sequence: TGTGCCTGGGACTCTATAGCGGGACAAAGCGAGCAGTACTTC.

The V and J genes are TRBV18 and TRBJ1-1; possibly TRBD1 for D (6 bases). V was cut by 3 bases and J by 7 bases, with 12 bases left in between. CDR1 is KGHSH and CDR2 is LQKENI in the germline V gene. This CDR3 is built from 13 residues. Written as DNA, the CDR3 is TGTGCCAGCTCACCCCGGACAGTCGGTGAAGCTTTCTTT. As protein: CASSPRTVGEAFF.

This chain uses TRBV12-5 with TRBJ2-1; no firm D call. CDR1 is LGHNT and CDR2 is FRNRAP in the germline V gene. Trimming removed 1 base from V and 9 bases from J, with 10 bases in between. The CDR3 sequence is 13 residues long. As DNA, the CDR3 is TGTGCTAGTGGTTTGGCCGCTAGAGGTGAGCAGTTCTTC. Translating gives CASGLAARGEQFF.

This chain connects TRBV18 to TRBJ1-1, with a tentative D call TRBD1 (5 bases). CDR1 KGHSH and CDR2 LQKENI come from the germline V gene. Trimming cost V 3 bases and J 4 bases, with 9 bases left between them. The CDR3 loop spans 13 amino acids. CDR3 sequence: CASSPGGVTEAFF. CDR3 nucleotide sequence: TGTGCCAGCTCACCCGGGGGAGTCACTGAAGCTTTCTTT. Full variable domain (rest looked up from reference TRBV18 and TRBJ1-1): NAGVMQNPRHLVRRRGQEARLRCSPMKGHSHVYWYRQLPEEGLKFMVYLQKENIIDESGMPKERFSAEFPKEGPSILRIQQVVRGDSAAYFCASSPGGVTEAFFGQGTRLTVV.

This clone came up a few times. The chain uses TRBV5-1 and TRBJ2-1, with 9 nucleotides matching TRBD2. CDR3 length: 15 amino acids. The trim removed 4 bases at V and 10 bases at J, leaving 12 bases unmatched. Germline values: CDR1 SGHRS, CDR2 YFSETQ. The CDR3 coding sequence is TGCGCCAGCAGCACCGCGGGGGGGAGCGGACGAGAGCAGTTCTTC. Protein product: CASSTAGGSGREQFF.

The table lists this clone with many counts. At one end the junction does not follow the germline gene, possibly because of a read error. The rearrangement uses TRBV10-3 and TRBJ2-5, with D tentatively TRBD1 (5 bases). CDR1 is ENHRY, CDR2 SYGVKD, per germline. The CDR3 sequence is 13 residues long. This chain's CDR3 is CAISEGAGIPLDF. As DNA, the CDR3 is TGTGCCATCAGTGAGGGGGCCGGCATCCCCCTGGACTTC.

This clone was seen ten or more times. The CDR3 DNA is TGTGCCAGCAGCTTAACACTTCAGGGTAGTGAGCAGTACTTC. It codes for CASSLTLQGSEQYF. V is TRBV7-2 and J is TRBJ2-7; D is perhaps TRBD1 (5 bases). V lost 2 bases and J 7 bases, leaving 15 bases between the germline ends. The germline V gene encodes CDR1 SGHTA and CDR2 FQGNSA. This CDR3 comprises 14 residues.